This is a list of T cell receptor beta chains from one sample in a study of cytomegalovirus exposure and HLA in healthy donors. Only in-frame clones appear in the TCRdb table, and some are missing; sequencing was by immunoSEQ multiplex PCR. The repertoire holds more than 80,000 clones, with approximately 79% as singletons. The material sequenced was PBMCs. These receptors all stem from a man in his 60s in good health and CMV-seronegative. The CDR3 runs from the conserved cysteine through the conserved F or W. A D gene is named only where the DNA matches it firmly. Where a row states a size, it is once, few, many or the class of an expanded clone; other rows omit it.

TGTGCCAGCAGTCTAGCCCGGGACACCAACTATGGCTACACCTTC,CASSLARDTNYGYTF,TRBV2,15,-,TRBJ1-2,-
TGTGCCAGCAGCGTGGAGTGGACAGGGGGCTATGGCTACACCTTC,CASSVEWTGGYGYTF,TRBV9,15,-,TRBJ1-2,TRBD1
TGTGCCAGCAGCCAAGACAGGGGAGTTGGTTCACCCCTCCACTTT,CASSQDRGVGSPLHF,TRBV14,15,-,TRBJ1-6,-
TGTGCCAGCAGTTTATTCGGAGGTGGGGCCAACGTCCTGACTTTC,CASSLFGGGANVLTF,TRBV27,15,-,TRBJ2-6,-
TGTGCCAGCAGCGTACCGGGAAGCTATGGCTACACCTTC,CASSVPGSYGYTF,TRBV9,13,-,TRBJ1-2,-
TGTGCCAGCAGCTTGCAGATTCAAGAGACCCAGTACTTC,CASSLQIQETQYF,TRBV5-8,13,-,TRBJ2-5,-
TGTGCCAGCAGCTATACGGGGAGGACTGAAGCTTTCTTT,CASSYTGRTEAFF,TRBV11-2,13,-,TRBJ1-1,-
TGTGCCAGCTCCCCCCCCCAGGGGAGCACCGGGGAGCTGTTTTTT,CASSPPQGSTGELFF,TRBV25-1,15,-,TRBJ2-2,-
TGTGCCAGCAGTCTCTCTAGCGTAAAAGAGACCCAGTACTTC,CASSLSSVKETQYF,TRBV6-5,14,-,TRBJ2-5,-
TGTGCCAGCAGTTACTCAGGGGGTTCCCATGAGCAGTTCTTC,CASSYSGGSHEQFF,TRBV6-5,14,-,TRBJ2-1,-
TGTGCCAGCTCACCACGGGGACAGGGGGCGACCCAGTACTTC,CASSPRGQGATQYF,TRBV18,14,-,TRBJ2-5,TRBD1
TGTGCCAGCAGTTATTCAGGGGGAGCAGGAAACACCATATATTTT,CASSYSGGAGNTIYF,TRBV2,15,few,TRBJ1-3,TRBD1
TGTGCCTGGAGTTACGGCCCCGCGGCCCCTAATGAAAAACTGTTTTTT,CAWSYGPAAPNEKLFF,TRBV30,16,-,TRBJ1-4,-
TGTGCCAGCAGGGAAACGGGGGAGAAGCCCCAGCATTTT,CASRETGEKPQHF,TRBV6-1,13,-,TRBJ1-5,-
TGTGCCAGCAGTGAAGTTATAGGGGGGGTGAACACCGGGGAGCTGTTTTTT,CASSEVIGGVNTGELFF,TRBV25-1,17,-,TRBJ2-2,-
TGTGCCAGCAGTACACAGGGGGCGACCTACGAGCAGTACTTC,CASSTQGATYEQYF,TRBV6-1,14,once,TRBJ2-7,TRBD1
TGTGCCAGCAGCCCGAGAATGGTTGATACGCAGTATTTT,CASSPRMVDTQYF,TRBV7-2,13,-,TRBJ2-3,-
TGTGCCAGCACGGGACAGCTGAACACCGGGGAGCTGTTTTTT,CASTGQLNTGELFF,TRBV6-6,14,-,TRBJ2-2,TRBD1
TGTGCCAGCAGTCGTAACAGGAATCCGAACACTGAAGCTTTCTTT,CASSRNRNPNTEAFF,TRBV2,15,-,TRBJ1-1,-
TGTGCCAGCAGCGTAGAAGGGACAGGTGACGAGCAGTACTTC,CASSVEGTGDEQYF,TRBV9,14,once,TRBJ2-7,TRBD1
TGTGCCAGCAGTGATATCCTAAGCTCCTATAATTCACCCCTCCACTTT,CASSDILSSYNSPLHF,TRBV2,16,-,TRBJ1-6,-
TGTGCCAGCAGCTTAGGGCCCGGGACAGGGACAACAGATACGCAGTATTTT,CASSLGPGTGTTDTQYF,TRBV7-8,17,once,TRBJ2-3,TRBD1
TGTGCCACCGGGACAGCAAACACTGAAGCTTTCTTT,CATGTANTEAFF,TRBV7-9,12,-,TRBJ1-1,TRBD1
TGTGCCAGCAGCGGGAGAACAGACGGACTCTATGGCTACACCTTC,CASSGRTDGLYGYTF,TRBV7-9,15,-,TRBJ1-2,-
TGCAGCGTTGACCGGGGGAGGGGAAACACTGAAGCTTTCTTT,CSVDRGRGNTEAFF,TRBV29-1,14,-,TRBJ1-1,-
TGTGCAAGTCGCTTATTCATGTGTGTTAGCACTGAAGCTTTCTTT,CASRLFMCVSTEAFF,TRBV12-2,15,-,TRBJ1-1,-
TGTGCCAGCAGCTCAGGGGGCGAGACTGAGCAGTTCTTC,CASSSGGETEQFF,TRBV7-2,13,-,TRBJ2-1,TRBD1
TGCAGCGCGGTGATTAGCAATCAGCCCCAGCATTTT,CSAVISNQPQHF,TRBV29-1,12,-,TRBJ1-5,-
TGTGCCAGTAGGGGAGGGCAGGGCGTAGTAACCGGGGAGCTGTTTTTT,CASRGGQGVVTGELFF,TRBV19,16,-,TRBJ2-2,TRBD2
TGTGCCAGCGACGAGTCAGGGGGAAAACAGCCCCAGCATTTT,CASDESGGKQPQHF,TRBV28,14,once,TRBJ1-5,TRBD1
TGTGCCAGCTCACCAGGGGCCGAAGAGACCCAGTACTTC,CASSPGAEETQYF,TRBV18,13,-,TRBJ2-5,-
TGTGCCAGCAGCTTAGGTGCCCTTCCTAACTACGAGCAGTACTTC,CASSLGALPNYEQYF,TRBV7-9,15,-,TRBJ2-7,-
TGTGCCACCCATGGGGGGGAAGGACACTATGGCTACACCTTC,CATHGGEGHYGYTF,TRBV5-7,14,-,TRBJ1-2,-
TGTGCCAGCACCTACCTAGGTAATATCCGGAACACTGAAGCTTTCTTT,CASTYLGNIRNTEAFF,TRBV7-2,16,-,TRBJ1-1,-
TGCGCCAGCAGTGAGTCGGGACAGCTTTACGAGCAGTACTTC,CASSESGQLYEQYF,TRBV10-2,14,-,TRBJ2-7,TRBD1
TGTGCCAGCACAGGGGTCGGTGAAAAACTGTTTTTT,CASTGVGEKLFF,TRBV2,12,-,TRBJ1-4,-
TGCGCCAGCAGCTTGGGAGGACAGGGAGCGCCACAAGAGACCCAGTACTTC,CASSLGGQGAPQETQYF,TRBV5-1,17,few,TRBJ2-5,TRBD1
TGTGCCAGCGTCGGGCCCAACACGGGGGGCTACACCTTC,CASVGPNTGGYTF,TRBV6-5,13,-,TRBJ1-2,-
TGTGCCAGCAGAAAGGCGGGGGAGAGTAGCAATCAGCCCCAGCATTTT,CASRKAGESSNQPQHF,TRBV2,16,-,TRBJ1-5,-
TGTGCCAGTAACTGGGCGAGTAACACAGATACGCAGTATTTT,CASNWASNTDTQYF,TRBV19,14,-,TRBJ2-3,-
TGTGCCAGCAGTGAATTTCAGGGTAACTATGGCTACACCTTC,CASSEFQGNYGYTF,TRBV2,14,-,TRBJ1-2,-
TGTGCCAGCAGTGAATCTCGGGACAGTTATGGCTACACCTTC,CASSESRDSYGYTF,TRBV6-4,14,once,TRBJ1-2,TRBD1
TGCAGCGGGGACAGGTACAATGAGCAGTTCTTC,CSGDRYNEQFF,TRBV29-1,11,-,TRBJ2-1,TRBD1
TGTGCCAGTACCTATAAACAGGGGGCGCGCACCGGGGAGCTGTTTTTT,CASTYKQGARTGELFF,TRBV19,16,-,TRBJ2-2,TRBD1
TGTGCCAGCAGCCGAGGGGGACTAGCAGGGTTCAGTGAGCAGTTCTTC,CASSRGGLAGFSEQFF,TRBV5-6,16,-,TRBJ2-1,TRBD2
TGTGCCAGCAGCGTAGGGGCGGGGGGCCCTGAAAAACTGTTTTTT,CASSVGAGGPEKLFF,TRBV9,15,-,TRBJ1-4,-
TGTGCCAGCAGCAGGGTGGGGGGCCAAGAGACCCAGTACTTC,CASSRVGGQETQYF,TRBV7-7,14,-,TRBJ2-5,-
TGTGCCAGCAGCTCGGGGATGACGCGCAATCAGCCCCAGCATTTT,CASSSGMTRNQPQHF,TRBV5-6,15,-,TRBJ1-5,-
TGTGCCAGCAGCCGACAGAGAAACAAGAATGAGCAGTTCTTC,CASSRQRNKNEQFF,TRBV7-2,14,-,TRBJ2-1,-